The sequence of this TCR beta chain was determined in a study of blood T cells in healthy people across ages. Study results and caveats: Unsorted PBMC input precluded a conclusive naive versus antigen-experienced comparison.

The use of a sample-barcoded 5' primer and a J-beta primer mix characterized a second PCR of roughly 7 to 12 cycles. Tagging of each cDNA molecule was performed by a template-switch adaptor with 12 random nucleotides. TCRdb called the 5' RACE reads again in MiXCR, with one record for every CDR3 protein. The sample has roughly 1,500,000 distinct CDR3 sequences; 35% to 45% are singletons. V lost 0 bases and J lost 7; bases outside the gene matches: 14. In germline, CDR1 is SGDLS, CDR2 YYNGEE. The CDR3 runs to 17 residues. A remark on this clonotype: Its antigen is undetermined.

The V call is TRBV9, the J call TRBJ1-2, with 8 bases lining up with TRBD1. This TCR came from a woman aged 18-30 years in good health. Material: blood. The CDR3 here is CASSVGPANRGASGYTF. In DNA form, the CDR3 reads TGTGCCAGCAGCGTAGGACCCGCTAACAGGGGGGCAAGTGGCTACACCTTC.